Listed here are 5 T cell receptor beta chains from one sample, sequenced in a study of blood T cell repertoires in COVID-19. TCRdb keeps only in-frame clones here, not all; method: immunoSEQ multiplex PCR. The sample includes about 83,000 clones, 70% to 90% of them seen just once. The sequenced sample was peripheral blood. The receptors originated from a woman of 80 years or more in a cohort sampled during active or convalescent COVID-19.

The chain's CDR3 is CASSDRGLLPRNTIYF. The CDR3 DNA sequence: TGTGCCAGCAGTGACAGGGGGCTGCTTCCGCGAAACACCATATATTTT. V gene TRBV28 combines with J gene TRBJ1-3; TRBD1 aligns across 10 bases. J was trimmed by 5 bases and V by 5 bases; bases with no gene match: 9. Germline V gives CDR1 MDHEN, CDR2 SYDVKM. This CDR3 is 16 amino acids long.

This clone showed up just once. The V gene is TRBV30, the J gene TRBJ1-3; D gene uncertain. V lost 3 bases and J lost 0, with 9 bases in between. The CDR3 runs 14 residues. CDR1 and CDR2 (germline): GTSNPN, SVGIG (reference sequence). The DNA of the CDR3 is TGTGCCTGGAGGCTGGAGGGCTCTGGAAACACCATATATTTT. It is translated as CAWRLEGSGNTIYF.

The chain employs TRBV7-2 and TRBJ1-2; 8 bases line up with TRBD1. CDR1 and CDR2 (germline): SGHTA, FQGNSA. The J segment lost 4 bases and the V segment lost 3 bases, leaving 7 bases of the junction unmatched. The CDR3 length is 15 residues. This CDR3 reads CASSFSRTGIYGYTF. The DNA of the CDR3 is TGTGCCAGCAGCTTCTCCAGGACAGGGATCTATGGCTACACCTTC.

The chain uses TRBV11-3 and TRBJ2-1, with D possibly being TRBD2 (5 bases). Germline V gene data show CDR1 as SGHNT and CDR2 as YENEEA. The CDR3 spans 15 residues. Trimming left V 4 bases short and J 0 bases short, with 10 bases between. CDR3 sequence: CASSSSGSSYNEQFF. For the CDR3, the DNA is TGTGCCAGCAGCTCGAGCGGTAGCTCCTACAATGAGCAGTTCTTC. Supplemented by reference TRBV11-3 and TRBJ2-1, the full variable domain reads EAGVVQSPRYKIIEKKQPVAFWCNPISGHNTLYWYLQNLGQGPELLIRYENEEAVDDSQLPKDRFSAERLKGVDSTLKIQPAELGDSAVYLCASSSSGSSYNEQFFGPGTRLTVL.

This clone was counted once. The chain has TRBV20-1 and TRBJ2-5; the D is unclear. The CDR3 runs to 11 residues. Germline CDR1 is DFQATT and CDR2 is SNEGSKA (reference sequence). V dropped 3 bases and J dropped 5 bases, with 7 bases sitting between them. The CDR3 spells CSASVEETQYF. In DNA form, the CDR3 reads TGCAGTGCTAGTGTAGAGGAGACCCAGTACTTC.